This TCR beta chain originates from a study of blood T cell repertoires in COVID-19. Study background: COVID-19 samples collected from the United States, Italy and Spain covered acute and convalescent phases.

Germline lookup yields CDR1 SNHLY and CDR2 FYNNEI. V lost 4 bases to trimming and J lost 5 bases; unmatched junction nucleotides: 4. The CDR3 spans 14 residues. Authors' processing steps: Estimated nucleated cell counts came from reference gene primer amplification. Sequenced by immunoSEQ multiplex PCR; TCRdb stores in-frame clones only, minus some. The D gene and trimming were derived from the DNA, and the V and J assignments and clone size from that table. Among over 400,000 clones listed, just over 85% were seen once. This clone occurred once. The chain joins TRBV2 to TRBJ2-7; 11 nucleotides agree with TRBD2. The clonotype comes from a woman aged 25 to 39 with active or convalescent COVID-19. Sequencing was performed on peripheral blood. DNA for the CDR3: TGTGCCAGCAGTGCCCTAGCGGGAGGCCACGAGCAGTACTTC. It specifies CASSALAGGHEQYF.